This T cell receptor (beta chain) was obtained from a study of blood T cells in healthy people across ages. The authors ran a second PCR of about 6 to 11 cycles using a sample-barcoded 5' primer and a J-beta primer mix. Using its own MiXCR run on the 5' RACE reads, TCRdb lists one record per CDR3 protein. The sample holds some 900,000 distinct CDR3 sequences, under 50% seen once. V lost 0 bases and J lost 8; bases outside the gene matches: 6. The length of the CDR3 is 15 residues. Germline V lookup: CDR1 SGDLS, CDR2 YYNGEE. This clonotype was obtained from a man aged 25 to 45 in good health. V is TRBV9 and J is TRBJ2-1; 9 positions match TRBD1. The sequenced material came from blood. CDR3 sequence: CASSVVGDRDDEQFF. Written as DNA, the CDR3 is TGTGCCAGCAGCGTAGTAGGGGACAGGGACGATGAGCAGTTCTTC.